This T cell receptor (beta chain) was identified during a study of T-cell memory formation after mild COVID-19 (TCRdb year 2021). For the study in its entirety: Most TCR sequence clusters were specific to one of the two donors. In two donors, T-cell clones that expanded and contracted after mild COVID-19 were followed by sequencing TCRalpha and TCRbeta repertoires longitudinally. The cohort comprised two young, previously healthy adult volunteers, one female and one male. Overall study results and their limits: The second-wave clones that peaked on day 37 were not confirmed to be SARS-CoV-2 specific. Clones that contracted from day 15 to 85 showed balanced CD4/CD8 phenotypes, whereas a second wave of clones that expanded from day 15 to 37 leaned towards CD4+. The study included only a couple of mild cases, and larger cohorts that include severe cases with pre-infection samples were judged to be necessary. Contracting CD4+ clones were located mainly in the CM and EM memory subsets, whereas CD8+ clones were found to be enriched in EMRA. Some responding clones were detected in pre-infection memory, suggesting pre-existing cross-reactive memory T cells joined the SARS-CoV-2 response.

Details on this clonotype: Its antigen specificity is not known. There are no base qualities to consult, and no much larger clone falls within one base.

TCRdb records Illumina NovaSeq 6000 as the sequencer. TCRalpha and TCRbeta cDNA libraries were built by 5'RACE with constant-segment primers, adding sample barcodes and unique molecular identifiers. RNA was extracted from every sample with Trizol reagent. Amplification of the libraries took two PCR steps, and the second step added a second sample barcode plus Illumina TruSeq adapters. Libraries were sequenced on an Illumina NovaSeq with 2 x 150 bp paired-end reads. Per the authors' processing: Reads were demultiplexed and collapsed into UMI-guided consensus sequences with migec v1.2.7. Using mixcr v2.1.11, the UMI consensuses were aligned to TRA and TRB V and J templates and assembled into clonotypes. Clonotypes were classified as expanded or contracted when called significant by both edgeR and NoisET, with noise models trained on biological replicates. edgeR calls used a false discovery rate-adjusted p below 0.01 and a log2 fold-change threshold of 1. As an exploratory analysis of dynamics, PCA with hierarchical clustering was applied to max-normalized trajectories of the 1000 most abundant clonotypes. Separately sequenced CD4+ and CD8+ repertoires were used to assign a CD4 or CD8 phenotype to each responding clone. TCRdb trimmed public reads at Q25 via fastp, called clones via MiXCR and kept in-frame beta chains. Identical CDR3 protein sequences are pooled into one entry, listed with their most common genes and DNA. These V and J calls originate from TCRdb's pipeline instead of the authors' own analysis. The sample includes roughly 350,000 distinct CDR3 sequences, with 25% to 30% observed a single time. The ten largest clones capture roughly 13% of the sample.

The germline V gene (reference sequence) specifies MNHEY as CDR1 and SMNVEV as CDR2. The CDR3, from cysteine to phenylalanine, totals 13 residues. This entry keeps only the CDR3 DNA: 39 bases, framed from base 1. V and J are truncated by 5 bases and 5 bases respectively, leaving an intervening sequence of 12 bases. Ficoll-Paque density gradient centrifugation was used to isolate PBMCs. This clonotype was obtained from an adult woman who had mild COVID-19 (a few samples of this study predate the infection). The sample titles of this study are shuffled in the database, so cell type and time point are left out; the donor was told from shared clones. Material: PBMCs or a T cell subset sorted from them (not recorded which). Here the chain combines TRBV27 and TRBJ1-2, with the D gene not clear enough to name. The DNA sequence is TGTGCCAGCAGTGACTCCCTTGAGTATGGCTACACCTTC. Its translation reads: CASSDSLEYGYTF.